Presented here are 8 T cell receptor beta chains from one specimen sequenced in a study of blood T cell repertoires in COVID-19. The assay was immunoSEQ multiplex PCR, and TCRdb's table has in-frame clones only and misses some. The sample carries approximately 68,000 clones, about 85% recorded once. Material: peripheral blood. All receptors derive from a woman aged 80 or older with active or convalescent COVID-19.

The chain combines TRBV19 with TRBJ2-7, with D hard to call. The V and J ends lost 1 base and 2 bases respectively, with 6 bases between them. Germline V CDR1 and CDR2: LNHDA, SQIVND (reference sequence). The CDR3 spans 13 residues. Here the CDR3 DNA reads TGTGCCAGTAGTATAGGAGAAGCCTACGAGCAGTACTTC. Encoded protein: CASSIGEAYEQYF.

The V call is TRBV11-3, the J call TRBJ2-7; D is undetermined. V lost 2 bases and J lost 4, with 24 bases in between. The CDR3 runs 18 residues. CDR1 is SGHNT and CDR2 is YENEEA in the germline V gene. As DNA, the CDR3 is TGTGCCAGCAGCTTACAACCGGGTCCCCGAACGGAGAGTTACGAGCAGTACTTC. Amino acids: CASSLQPGPRTESYEQYF.

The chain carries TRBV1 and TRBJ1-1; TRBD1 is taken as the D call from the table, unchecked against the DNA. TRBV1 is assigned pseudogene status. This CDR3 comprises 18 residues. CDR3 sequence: CTSSASPRDREKVSEAFF. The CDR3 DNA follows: TGCACCAGCAGCGCATCACCCCGGGACAGGGAAAAGGTAAGTGAAGCTTTCTTT.

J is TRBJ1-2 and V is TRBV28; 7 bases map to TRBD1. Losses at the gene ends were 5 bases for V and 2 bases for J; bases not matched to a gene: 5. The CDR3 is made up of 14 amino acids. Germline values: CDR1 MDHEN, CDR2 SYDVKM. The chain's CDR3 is CASSPPGQNYGYTF. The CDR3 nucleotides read TGTGCCAGCAGTCCTCCGGGACAGAACTATGGCTACACCTTC.

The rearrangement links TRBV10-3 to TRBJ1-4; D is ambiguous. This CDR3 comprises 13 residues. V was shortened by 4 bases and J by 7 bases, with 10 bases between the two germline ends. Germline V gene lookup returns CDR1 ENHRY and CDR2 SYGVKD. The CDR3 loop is CAISGTRGEKLFF. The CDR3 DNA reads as TGTGCCATCAGTGGGACTCGGGGTGAAAAACTGTTTTTT.

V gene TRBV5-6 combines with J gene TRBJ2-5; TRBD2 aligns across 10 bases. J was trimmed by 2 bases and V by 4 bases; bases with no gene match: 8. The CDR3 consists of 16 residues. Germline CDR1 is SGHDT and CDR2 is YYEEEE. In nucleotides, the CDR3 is TGTGCCAGCAGCCTGTCCGGACTAGCGGTTCAAGAGACCCAGTACTTC. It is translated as CASSLSGLAVQETQYF.

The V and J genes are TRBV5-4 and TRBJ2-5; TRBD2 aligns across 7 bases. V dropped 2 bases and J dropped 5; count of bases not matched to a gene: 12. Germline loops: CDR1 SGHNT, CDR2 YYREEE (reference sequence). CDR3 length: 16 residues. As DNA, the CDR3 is TGTGCCAGCAGCTTTGGAGGGGAGGGTTTTGGGGAGACCCAGTACTTC. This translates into CASSFGGEGFGETQYF.

The CDR3 nucleotides read TGTGCCAGCAGTTACTCCCCCCCTAGCGGGGTCTATAACGAGCAGTACTTC. This sequence encodes CASSYSPPSGVYNEQYF. The chain has TRBV6-2 or TRBV6-3 and TRBJ2-7; 9 nucleotides match TRBD2. The CDR3 length is 17 residues. Germline CDR1 and CDR2: MNHEY and SVGEGT. V gave up 0 bases and J gave up 5 bases; unmatched junction bases: 11.